Presented here are 18 T cell receptor beta chains from one specimen sequenced in a study of T cell responses to AZD1222 COVID-19 vaccine. Method: immunoSEQ multiplex PCR; TCRdb's copy keeps in-frame clones and lacks some. The table lists approximately 68,000 clones, 85% to 90% of them singletons. Sequencing was performed on peripheral blood, taken 28 days after the second dose of the MenACWY control vaccine. The receptors were gathered from an adult who received the MenACWY meningococcal vaccine as a control.

This clone was observed a single time. The chain is built from TRBV28 and TRBJ2-7; 9 nucleotides agree with TRBD1. The length of the CDR3 is 15 residues. Germline V lookup: CDR1 MDHEN, CDR2 SYDVKM. V dropped 3 bases and J dropped 7; count of bases not matched to a gene: 10. DNA of the CDR3: TGTGCCAGCAGTTTTTTGGGACAGGGAGTAAGTGAGCAGTACTTC. Its translation is CASSFLGQGVSEQYF.

The chain is built from TRBV7-2 and TRBJ1-5; 9 nucleotides agree with TRBD1. Trimming cost V 8 bases and J 0 bases; bases outside gene matches: 5. Germline V gives CDR1 SGHTA, CDR2 FQGNSA. The CDR3 is 15 residues long. The CDR3 DNA reads TGTGCCAGCCGGGACAGGGCTTATAGCAATCAGCCCCAGCATTTT. It yields the protein CASRDRAYSNQPQHF.

This chain uses TRBV19 with TRBJ2-7, with D possibly being TRBD1 (6 bases). With 1 base removed from V and 2 bases from J, the gap between germline ends came to 15 bases. Germline V gene data show CDR1 as LNHDA and CDR2 as SQIVND (reference sequence). This CDR3 has 16 amino acids. The CDR3 nucleotides are TGTGCCAGTAGTATAGGTTTGGGGGCCCCCACCTACGAGCAGTACTTC. This codes for CASSIGLGAPTYEQYF.

The chain has TRBV6-2 or TRBV6-3 and TRBJ1-5; 8 nucleotides line up with TRBD1. Germline values: CDR1 MNHEY, CDR2 SVGEGT. This CDR3 spans 15 amino acids. Unmatched junction bases numbered 5, after V lost 2 bases and J lost 5 bases. In DNA form, the CDR3 reads TGTGCCAGCAGTTACAGGACAGGGACTCATCAGCCCCAGCATTTT. Its translation: CASSYRTGTHQPQHF.

The rearrangement uses TRBV25-1 and TRBJ1-4, with 7 bases lining up with TRBD1. There are 14 residues in the CDR3. Germline V gene lookup returns CDR1 MGHDK and CDR2 SYGVNS. V lost 4 bases, J lost 4 bases, and 3 bases stayed unmatched. The CDR3 spells CASSAGGLNEKLFF. CDR3 DNA: TGTGCCAGCAGTGCAGGGGGGCTTAATGAAAAACTGTTTTTT.

This clone was detected once. This chain uses TRBV30 with TRBJ2-5; 8 bases agree with TRBD2. V shed 0 bases, J shed 7 bases, and the junction held 7 bases outside the gene matches. The CDR3 is 14 residues long. Germline-derived CDR1 and CDR2 are GTSNPN and SVGIG (reference sequence). The CDR3 coding sequence is TGTGCCTGGAGTGTATCCGGGGGGGTGGCGACCCAGTACTTC. It encodes CAWSVSGGVATQYF.

The chain joins TRBV11-3 to TRBJ1-3; unclear D gene. CDR3 length equals 11 residues. Germline V lookup: CDR1 SGHNT, CDR2 YENEEA. Trimming removed 5 bases at V and 3 bases at J, with 2 bases between. CDR3: CASSRGNTIYF. CDR3 nucleotide sequence: TGTGCCAGCAGCCGTGGAAACACCATATATTTT.

The chain combines TRBV7-2 with TRBJ2-7; no firm D call. The CDR3 is 14 amino acids. Germline V gives CDR1 SGHTA, CDR2 FQGNSA. V was pared by 3 bases and J by 4 bases, with 13 bases between. The CDR3 coding sequence is TGTGCCAGCAGCTTTTCGGACGTCTTGTACGAGCAGTACTTC. Its translation: CASSFSDVLYEQYF.

This rearrangement joins TRBV5-8 to TRBJ2-3; D is unresolved. CDR3 length equals 11 residues. Trimming shortened V by 0 bases and J by 5 bases, and 1 base separated the two germline ends. Germline lookup yields CDR1 SGHTS and CDR2 YDEGEE. CDR3 loop: CASSLEDTQYF. Written as DNA, the CDR3 is TGTGCCAGCAGCTTGGAAGATACGCAGTATTTT.

The CDR3, as DNA: TGTGCCAGCAGAGTCGCCCTAGATACGCAGTATTTT. Residues: CASRVALDTQYF. The genes are TRBV21-1 and TRBJ2-3. TRBV21-1 constitutes a pseudogene. CDR3 length equals 12 residues.

This clone was observed a single time. The chain is built from TRBV3-1 (or the pseudogene TRBV3-2) and TRBJ2-7; 11 bases agree with TRBD1. The germline V gene has CDR1 LGHDT and CDR2 YNNKEL (reference sequence). This CDR3 contains 16 residues. With V trimmed by 1 base and J by 3 bases, 5 bases remained unmatched. CDR3 amino acids: CASSQGMGQGVYEQYF. The CDR3 DNA follows: TGTGCCAGCAGCCAAGGTATGGGACAGGGGGTCTACGAGCAGTACTTC.

The CDR3 DNA sequence: TGTGCCAGCAGTGCTTTGGGGGACTCCTACAATGAGCAGTTCTTC. Its translation: CASSALGDSYNEQFF. The chain joins TRBV9 to TRBJ2-1; either TRBD1 or TRBD2 may supply D (5 bases each). The CDR3 is made up of 15 amino acids. V was cut by 5 bases and J by 0 bases, with 12 bases left in between. Germline lookup yields CDR1 SGDLS and CDR2 YYNGEE.

V is TRBV28 and J is TRBJ1-2, with TRBD1 matching 9 bases. V was clipped by 6 bases and J by 4 bases; unmatched bases: 3. Germline CDR1 MDHEN, CDR2 SYDVKM. CDR3 size: 13 residues. For the CDR3, the DNA is TGTGCCAGCAGCACAGGGGGCGGCTATGGCTACACCTTC. As protein: CASSTGGGYGYTF.

The chain carries TRBV5-1 and TRBJ2-7; 7 positions match TRBD1. From germline, CDR1 is SGHRS and CDR2 YFSETQ. The CDR3 spans 14 residues. V lost 4 bases, J lost 4 bases, and 8 bases stayed unmatched. CDR3 sequence reads: CASSRRDRQYEQYF. CDR3 nucleotides: TGCGCCAGCAGCCGTAGGGACAGACAGTACGAGCAGTACTTC.

The table lists this clone with a count of one. The V gene is TRBV6-5, the J gene TRBJ1-2, with D perhaps matching TRBD1 (6 bases). In germline, CDR1 is MNHEY, CDR2 SVGAGI. The CDR3 covers 14 residues. V lost 6 bases to trimming and J lost 1 base, with 12 bases between them. The CDR3 coding sequence is TGTGCCAGCAGCCGGGACAATCTTAACTATGGCTACACCTTC. This encodes CASSRDNLNYGYTF.

This chain connects TRBV5-8 to TRBJ1-1; 8 nucleotides match TRBD1. The V and J ends lost 4 bases and 4 bases, in that order; junction bases with no gene match: 3. The length of the CDR3 is 13 residues. From germline, CDR1 is SGHTS and CDR2 YDEGEE. CDR3 sequence reads: CASSGTGFTEAFF. The DNA for the CDR3 is TGTGCCAGCAGCGGGACAGGATTCACTGAAGCTTTCTTT.

The chain combines TRBV25-1 with TRBJ2-6; D might be TRBD1 or TRBD2, each matching 5 bases. The CDR3 is made up of 18 amino acids. CDR1 MGHDK and CDR2 SYGVNS come from the germline V gene. V lost 2 bases, J lost 0 bases, and 14 bases lay in between. CDR3 coding DNA: TGTGCCAGCAGTGAAACCGGGACGGGCGTCTCTGGGGCCAACGTCCTGACTTTC. Its translation: CASSETGTGVSGANVLTF.

The chain combines TRBV3-1 (or the pseudogene TRBV3-2) with TRBJ2-7, with a tentative D call TRBD2 (5 bases). The CDR3 runs to 15 residues. Germline values: CDR1 LGHDT, CDR2 YNNKEL (reference sequence). The V end was cut by 2 bases, the J end by 3 bases, with 14 bases between. Written as DNA, the CDR3 is TGTGCCAGCAGCCAATTCATAGCGAACGGCTACGAGCAGTACTTC. As protein: CASSQFIANGYEQYF.